The clone carrying this TCR beta chain has just a few counts. At the DNA level, this CDR3 is encoded by other sequences in the same sample as well. Per the germline V gene, CDR1 is SGHVS and CDR2 is FQNEAQ. V lost 1 base, J lost 0 bases, and 7 bases lay in between. The CDR3 is 15 amino acids. TCRdb's table, derived via immunoSEQ multiplex PCR, lists solely in-frame clones and lacks some. The sample consists of hundreds of thousands of clones, around 85% of them appearing once. The data belong to a study of blood T cell repertoires in COVID-19. Enrolled through a virtual design, the participants were between about 18 and 100 years of age and came from roughly 22 US areas. Participant-given clinical history determined each cohort assignment.

Sequenced input: PBMCs or T cells enriched from blood (not recorded which). This TCR was recovered from a woman in her forties or fifties with acute COVID-19. The V and J genes are TRBV7-8 and TRBJ1-5; no clear D. Written as DNA, the CDR3 is TGTGCCAGCAGCTTAGAGCGATTTAGCAATCAGCCCCAGCATTTT. Protein sequence: CASSLERFSNQPQHF.